The next 24 T cell receptor beta chains were all read from a single sample in a study of blood T cell repertoires in COVID-19. Sequencing was performed with immunoSEQ multiplex PCR; in TCRdb, only in-frame clones are kept and a portion is missing. The sample includes hundreds of thousands of clones, more than 80% of them seen just once. Source material: PBMCs or T cells enriched from blood (not recorded which). Receptors originate from a woman aged 18 to 35 who had recovered from COVID-19.

This clone was counted a few times. The chain is built from TRBV6-5 and TRBJ2-2; 9 bases fit TRBD1. This CDR3 has 16 amino acids. The J segment lost 3 bases and the V segment lost 2 bases, leaving 4 bases of the junction unmatched. Germline V CDR1 and CDR2: MNHEY, SVGAGI. The CDR3 reads CASSYRGTGHTGELFF. In DNA, the CDR3 is TGTGCCAGCAGTTACCGTGGGACAGGGCACACCGGGGAGCTGTTTTTT.

The chain joins TRBV19 to TRBJ2-3, with TRBD1 matching over 8 bases. J lost 4 bases, V lost 8 bases, and 8 bases had no gene match. The CDR3 consists of 14 residues. Germline V lookup: CDR1 LNHDA, CDR2 SQIVND (reference sequence). The CDR3 sequence is CASSPGQGPDTQYF. The CDR3, as DNA: TGTGCCAGTTCACCTGGACAGGGTCCAGATACGCAGTATTTT.

The chain recombines TRBV5-5 with TRBJ1-1; 12 bases fit TRBD1. V gave up 4 bases and J gave up 8 bases; unmatched junction bases: 6. Germline V gene sequence: CDR1 SGHKS, CDR2 YYEKEE (reference sequence). The CDR3 length is 14 residues. CDR3 coding DNA: TGTGCCAGCAGCCCGGGACAGGGGGCAGGAGAAGCTTTCTTT. Translated: CASSPGQGAGEAFF.

The rearrangement links TRBV6-5 to TRBJ2-5, with D perhaps TRBD1 (5 bases). Trimming shortened V by 5 bases and J by 4 bases, and 17 bases separated the two germline ends. CDR1 and CDR2 (germline): MNHEY, SVGAGI. The CDR3 is made up of 15 amino acids. DNA for the CDR3: TGTGCCAGCAGTAGGGGCGGCACCGGACGAGAGACCCAGTACTTC. This gives the protein CASSRGGTGRETQYF.

V usage is TRBV7-2 and J usage is TRBJ2-7; a weak D match, TRBD2 (5 bases). V was shortened by 5 bases and J by 1 base, with 12 bases between the two germline ends. The length of the CDR3 is 14 residues. CDR1 is SGHTA, CDR2 FQGNSA, per germline. The CDR3 nucleotides are TGTGCCAGCAGCACATCGACTACTTCCTACGAGCAGTACTTC. It yields the protein CASSTSTTSYEQYF.

The rearrangement joins TRBV11-2 to TRBJ2-7, with TRBD2 as a possible D gene (5 bases). The V gene lost 1 base and the J gene lost 2 bases, with 12 bases spanning the gap. CDR3 length: 15 residues. CDR1 and CDR2 (germline): SGHAT, FQNNGV. The CDR3 reads CASSLVGEYTYEQYF. The CDR3 DNA sequence: TGTGCCAGCAGCTTAGTCGGGGAGTACACCTACGAGCAGTACTTC.

The J gene is TRBJ1-1, the V gene TRBV10-2, with D tentatively TRBD1 (5 bases). Germline CDR1 WSHSY, CDR2 SAAADI. This CDR3 comprises 13 residues. V dropped 7 bases and J dropped 4 bases, with 13 bases sitting between them. As DNA, the CDR3 is TGCGCCAGCACAGGGACGGGGGGCACTGAAGCTTTCTTT. It specifies CASTGTGGTEAFF.

The CDR3 region is CASSLTGGFDQPQHF. CDR3 in DNA: TGTGCCAGCAGCTTGACAGGGGGCTTTGATCAGCCCCAGCATTTT. The chain is built from TRBV7-6 and TRBJ1-5; 10 bases line up with TRBD1. This CDR3 comprises 15 residues. The junction had 4 bases not matched to a gene; V was cut back by 3 bases and J by 5 bases. Per germline, CDR1 SGHVS and CDR2 FNYEAQ. The full variable domain, rest sourced from reference TRBV7-6 and TRBJ1-5, is GAGVSQSPRYKVTKRGQDVALRCDPISGHVSLYWYRQALGQGPEFLTYFNYEAQQDKSGLPNDRFSAERPEGSISTLTIQRTEQRDSAMYRCASSLTGGFDQPQHFGDGTRLSIL.

This clone was observed many times. This chain links TRBV4-1 with TRBJ2-4; 9 nucleotides agree with TRBD2. CDR3 length: 19 amino acids. J gave up 1 base and V 1 base, and 11 bases lay outside the gene matches. The germline CDR1 and CDR2 sequences are MGHRA and YSYEKL. CDR3 nucleotides: TGCGCCAGCAGCCAAGGGAGCTCCAGACTAGCGGACGCCAAAAACATTCAGTACTTC. Encoded protein: CASSQGSSRLADAKNIQYF.

The rearrangement uses TRBV9 and TRBJ1-2; 8 nucleotides match TRBD1. After removal of 0 bases from V and 4 bases from J, the junction contained 2 bases not matched to a gene. This CDR3 contains 14 residues. CDR1 is SGDLS, CDR2 YYNGEE, per germline. This CDR3 reads CASSVGTGSYGYTF. CDR3 nucleotides: TGTGCCAGCAGCGTAGGGACAGGGAGCTATGGCTACACCTTC.

This clone appeared a single time. The rearrangement links TRBV5-4 to TRBJ1-2, with 7 bases lining up with TRBD1. Germline V lookup: CDR1 SGHNT, CDR2 YYREEE (reference sequence). CDR3 length: 16 residues. J gave up 0 bases and V 6 bases, and 11 bases lay outside the gene matches. The DNA for the CDR3 is TGTGCCAGCACCTCGGGTAGGGGACAGCCTAACTATGGCTACACCTTC. It specifies CASTSGRGQPNYGYTF.

This sequence joins TRBV11-1 and TRBJ1-2; D is unclear. Trimming took 5 bases from V and 7 from J, leaving 14 bases between them. CDR1 is SGHAT, CDR2 FQDESV, per germline (reference sequence). This CDR3 region has 13 residues. DNA of the CDR3: TGTGCCAGCAGCATACAGTCTGGAGGTGGCTACACCTTC. Amino acids: CASSIQSGGGYTF.

This chain joins TRBV19 and TRBJ1-4, with D maybe TRBD1 (5 bases). The CDR3 loop spans 18 amino acids. V shed 4 bases and J shed 3 bases, with 21 bases lying between them. Germline V gives CDR1 LNHDA, CDR2 SQIVND (reference sequence). In nucleotides, the CDR3 is TGTGCCAGTAGTAGGACTAGTGTCGGGGGGGGTTCTAATGAAAAACTGTTTTTT. Translating gives CASSRTSVGGGSNEKLFF.

This sequence joins TRBV5-1 and TRBJ1-2; 10 nucleotides match TRBD1. The CDR3 spans 16 residues. V lost 0 bases, J lost 1 base, and 3 bases stayed unmatched. CDR1 and CDR2 from the germline V gene are SGHRS and YFSETQ. This chain's CDR3 is CASSLGGQGDNYGYTF. In DNA, the CDR3 is TGCGCCAGCAGCTTGGGTGGACAGGGGGATAACTATGGCTACACCTTC.

This chain uses TRBV5-1 with TRBJ1-1; TRBD1 is a possible D gene (5 bases). The CDR3 is 14 amino acids. Trimming cost V 5 bases and J 0 bases, with 11 bases left between them. The germline V gene has CDR1 SGHRS and CDR2 YFSETQ. The CDR3 DNA reads TGCGCCAGCAGAATTGGGGCCATGAACACTGAAGCTTTCTTT. Protein sequence: CASRIGAMNTEAFF.

As concerns this clone: Within the sample, other DNA sequences also encode this same CDR3. V gene TRBV5-6 combines with J gene TRBJ1-1; 9 bases are shared with TRBD1. Losses at the gene ends were 3 bases for V and 4 bases for J; bases not matched to a gene: 4. The CDR3 contains 14 residues. Per germline, CDR1 SGHDT and CDR2 YYEEEE. As DNA, the CDR3 is TGTGCCAGCAGCTGGGGACAGGGTGGCACTGAAGCTTTCTTT. Translation gives CASSWGQGGTEAFF.

The chain has TRBV12-3 or TRBV12-4 and TRBJ1-2; weak D call: TRBD1 (6 bases). V lost 3 bases, J lost 7 bases, and 9 bases lay in between. This CDR3 is 12 amino acids long. The CDR3 region is CASSFAGAGYTF. The CDR3 nucleotides read TGTGCCAGCAGTTTCGCAGGGGCTGGCTACACCTTC.

This clone was seen a single time. V and J are TRBV9 and TRBJ2-1; D might be TRBD2 (7 bases). There are 16 residues in the CDR3. CDR1 and CDR2 from the germline V gene are SGDLS and YYNGEE. Trimming left V 4 bases short and J 4 bases short, with 18 bases between. DNA of the CDR3: TGTGCCAGCAGCCACTTAGGGGGGGGCGAATACAATGAGCAGTTCTTC. Translated, it gives CASSHLGGGEYNEQFF.

This rearrangement joins TRBV10-2 to TRBJ1-1; D is perhaps TRBD1 (6 bases). V lost 5 bases, J lost 2 bases, and 12 bases lay in between. Germline CDR1 WSHSY, CDR2 SAAADI. This CDR3 has 14 amino acids. The CDR3 protein is CASSWTVVNTEAFF. CDR3 DNA sequence: TGCGCCAGCAGTTGGACAGTAGTTAACACTGAAGCTTTCTTT.

CDR3 in amino acids: CAWTLLYGYTF. CDR3 nucleotide sequence: TGTGCCTGGACCCTCCTGTATGGCTACACCTTC. The V gene is TRBV30, the J gene TRBJ1-2, with D unresolved. There are 11 residues in the CDR3. Germline loops: CDR1 GTSNPN, CDR2 SVGIG (reference sequence). Trimming took 4 bases from V and 5 from J, leaving 8 bases between them.

The CDR3 nucleotides are TGTGCCAGCAGCCAGGGCCTCCACTATGGCTACACCTTC. Translated, it gives CASSQGLHYGYTF. V is TRBV5-4 and J is TRBJ1-2, with a weak D call TRBD1 (5 bases). The CDR3 spans 13 residues. Trimming removed 4 bases from V and 3 bases from J, with 10 bases in between. The V gene's germline CDR1 is SGHNT and CDR2 YYREEE (reference sequence).

The chain recombines TRBV29-1 with TRBJ1-2, with D perhaps matching TRBD1 (6 bases). CDR1 and CDR2 from the germline V gene are SQVTM and ANQGSEA. V lost 6 bases, J lost 7 bases, and 18 bases lay in between. The CDR3 is 13 amino acids. CDR3 in amino acids: CSVSDSGDGGYTF. CDR3 DNA sequence: TGCAGCGTCTCGGACAGCGGCGATGGTGGCTACACCTTC.

The rearrangement joins TRBV28 to TRBJ1-5, with TRBD1 matching 7 bases. The V gene end was trimmed by 6 bases and the J gene end by 9 bases; junction bases not matched to a gene: 20. The germline CDR1 and CDR2 sequences are MDHEN and SYDVKM. The CDR3 is 17 residues long. The CDR3 DNA reads TGTGCCAGCAGAAAAACAGGGGTTTCGGTGGAGGTACGGCCCCAGCATTTT. It encodes CASRKTGVSVEVRPQHF.

This rearrangement joins TRBV6-5 to TRBJ2-7; D possibly corresponds to TRBD2 (6 bases). The CDR3 length is 13 residues. V was trimmed by 7 bases and J by 1 base, leaving 11 bases between them. Germline CDR1 MNHEY, CDR2 SVGAGI. The CDR3 region has the DNA TGTGCCAGCACCGGGGGACTGTCCTACGAGCAGTACTTC. Its translation: CASTGGLSYEQYF.